The 25 T cell receptor beta chains below all came from one sample that was sequenced in a study of shared clonotypes between healthy human individuals. CD45RO-negative cells were positively selected for CCR7, leaving out terminally differentiated effector memory CD45RA+ cells. The table came from immunoSEQ multiplex PCR; TCRdb's copy has only in-frame clones and leaves some out. The profile covers about 820,000 clones, with more than 85% appearing a single time and 24% taken by the ten largest. Sequencing was performed on naive CD8+ T cells sorted from blood. These receptors were obtained from a young man in good health.

The chain recombines TRBV11-2 with TRBJ1-2, with 7 bases lining up with TRBD1. The CDR3 length is 15 residues. Looked up from germline, CDR1 is SGHAT and CDR2 is FQNNGV. Trimming cost V 0 bases and J 6 bases; bases outside gene matches: 7. The CDR3, as DNA: TGTGCCAGCAGCTTAGACCCCTTGACAGGGAATGGCTACACCTTC. Its protein product is CASSLDPLTGNGYTF.

This chain joins TRBV27 and TRBJ2-2; D might be TRBD2 (6 bases). The CDR3 contains 15 residues. V was shortened by 6 bases and J by 6 bases, with 17 bases between the two germline ends. Germline assignment: CDR1 MNHEY and CDR2 SMNVEV (reference sequence). CDR3 loop: CASRLFRGEAGELFF. As DNA, the CDR3 is TGTGCCAGCAGACTATTTCGCGGGGAAGCCGGGGAGCTGTTTTTT.

The J gene is TRBJ1-3, the V gene TRBV7-9; no definite D call. V lost 1 base, J lost 0 bases, and 10 bases lay in between. The CDR3 consists of 16 residues. Germline lookup yields CDR1 SEHNR and CDR2 FQNEAQ (reference sequence). The CDR3 sequence: CASSLGPAISGNTIYF. CDR3 in DNA: TGTGCCAGCAGCTTAGGTCCAGCGATCTCTGGAAACACCATATATTTT.

This sequence joins TRBV19 and TRBJ2-1; unclear D gene. Germline V gene data show CDR1 as LNHDA and CDR2 as SQIVND (reference sequence). V was shortened by 3 bases and J by 0 bases, with 12 bases between the two germline ends. This CDR3 contains 16 residues. The CDR3, as DNA: TGTGCCAGTAGTATCGACCTTTATAGCTCCTACAATGAGCAGTTCTTC. Translation gives CASSIDLYSSYNEQFF.

The CDR3 here is CASSLLAGQETQYF. As DNA, the CDR3 is TGTGCCAGCAGTTTATTGGCGGGACAAGAGACCCAGTACTTC. The V call is TRBV27, the J call TRBJ2-5; maybe TRBD2 (6 bases). The CDR3 runs 14 residues. CDR1 is MNHEY and CDR2 is SMNVEV in the germline V gene (reference sequence). The ends were cut back, 1 base at V and 2 bases at J, with 8 bases in the middle.

A single count supports this clone. The gene calls are TRBV6-1 and TRBJ2-7, with TRBD2 matching over 8 bases. J was trimmed by 0 bases and V by 2 bases; bases with no gene match: 6. The CDR3 loop spans 16 amino acids. Germline CDR1 reads MNHNS; CDR2 reads SASEGT. The CDR3 nucleotides read TGTGCCAGCAGTGAACTCTCGGGAGGGAGCTCCTACGAGCAGTACTTC. Translation: CASSELSGGSSYEQYF.

The chain combines TRBV11-2 with TRBJ2-3, with TRBD2 matching over 7 bases. Germline V lookup: CDR1 SGHAT, CDR2 FQNNGV. This CDR3 is 15 amino acids long. After removal of 5 bases from V and 3 bases from J, the junction contained 8 bases not matched to a gene. CDR3 in DNA: TGTGCCAGCAGCCCCTGGGGGAGGGAGACAGATACGCAGTATTTT. Amino acids: CASSPWGRETDTQYF.

For this clone: The sample has other DNA sequences that encode this CDR3 too. This rearrangement joins TRBV19 to TRBJ2-7; D might be TRBD1 (5 bases). The germline gives CDR1 LNHDA, CDR2 SQIVND (reference sequence). The V end was cut by 3 bases, the J end by 0 bases, with 6 bases between. This CDR3 comprises 13 residues. The CDR3 DNA reads as TGTGCCAGTAGTATCAGGGACTCCTACGAGCAGTACTTC. It codes for CASSIRDSYEQYF. Full variable domain (rest looked up from reference TRBV19 and TRBJ2-7): DGGITQSPKYLFRKEGQNVTLSCEQNLNHDAMYWYRQDPGQGLRLIYYSQIVNDFQKGDIAEGYSVSREKKESFPLTVTSAQKNPTAFYLCASSIRDSYEQYFGPGTRLTVT.

V is TRBV15 and J is TRBJ2-7; no definite D call. The CDR3 has 14 residues. The germline V and J ends were trimmed by 3 bases and 0 bases, with 9 bases remaining between them. Germline CDR1 reads LNHNV; CDR2 reads YYDKDF (reference sequence). CDR3: CATSSGTSSYEQYF. CDR3 sequence (DNA): TGTGCCACCAGCAGCGGAACGAGCTCCTACGAGCAGTACTTC.

J is TRBJ1-5 and V is TRBV28, with D possibly matching TRBD1 (5 bases). V was trimmed by 2 bases and J by 6 bases, leaving 14 bases between them. Germline CDR1 reads MDHEN; CDR2 reads SYDVKM. The CDR3 length is 15 residues. The CDR3: CASSLGVGGGQPQHF. CDR3 bases: TGTGCCAGCAGTTTAGGTGTGGGGGGGGGTCAGCCCCAGCATTTT.

The chain is built from TRBV7-9 and TRBJ1-1, with D uncertain. Germline values: CDR1 SEHNR, CDR2 FQNEAQ (reference sequence). V was cut by 2 bases and J by 5 bases, with 6 bases left in between. The CDR3 spans 12 residues. CDR3 DNA: TGTGCCAGCAGCTTATATGTAACTGAAGCTTTCTTT. Amino acid sequence: CASSLYVTEAFF.

This clone has a single count. The chain carries TRBV9 and TRBJ2-1; D possibly uses TRBD1 or TRBD2 (5 bases each). Trimming removed 3 bases at V and 7 bases at J, with 11 bases between. Germline CDR1 is SGDLS and CDR2 is YYNGEE. The CDR3 extends over 13 amino acids. The CDR3 region has the DNA TGTGCCAGCAGCGGGGGGACGGCGAATGAGCAGTTCTTC. Translation: CASSGGTANEQFF.

This chain links TRBV11-2 with TRBJ2-5, with 8 bases fitting TRBD2. The germline CDR1 and CDR2 sequences are SGHAT and FQNNGV. The CDR3 covers 17 residues. The V segment lost 4 bases and the J segment 1 base; nucleotides outside the gene matches: 11. In nucleotides, the CDR3 is TGTGCCAGCAGCTCTAGGGGTACGGGAGGGCCCCAAGAGACCCAGTACTTC. Its protein is CASSSRGTGGPQETQYF.

The chain joins TRBV28 to TRBJ2-7; D might be TRBD1 (5 bases). Germline assignment: CDR1 MDHEN and CDR2 SYDVKM. CDR3 size: 11 residues. The DNA of the CDR3 is TGTGCAAGGGGTAGGAGATACGAGCAGTACTTC. Translated: CARGRRYEQYF.

The chain employs TRBV9 and TRBJ1-3; D remains ambiguous. V lost 3 bases, J lost 0 bases, and 4 bases lay in between. This CDR3 comprises 13 residues. Germline lookup yields CDR1 SGDLS and CDR2 YYNGEE. CDR3 in DNA: TGTGCCAGCAGCGGCATCTCTGGAAACACCATATATTTT. It yields the protein CASSGISGNTIYF.

The chain links TRBV5-6 to TRBJ2-5; 9 nucleotides line up with TRBD2. CDR1 and CDR2 (germline): SGHDT, YYEEEE. This CDR3 comprises 16 residues. J lost 3 bases, V lost 2 bases, and 8 bases had no gene match. The DNA for the CDR3 is TGTGCCAGCAGCTTAAATAGCGGGAGCCTGGAAGAGACCCAGTACTTC. Its translation: CASSLNSGSLEETQYF.

This chain joins TRBV6-6 and TRBJ1-1; D unresolved. With 5 bases removed from V and 6 bases from J, the gap between germline ends came to 7 bases. This CDR3 contains 11 residues. The germline CDR1 and CDR2 sequences are MNHNY and SVGAGI (reference sequence). CDR3 nucleotides: TGTGCCAGCAGTACCCTAGCTGAAGCTTTCTTT. It translates to CASSTLAEAFF.

The V and J genes are TRBV4-3 and TRBJ2-6; D not certain. This CDR3 has 18 residues. Germline loops: CDR1 LGHNA, CDR2 YSLEER. V gave up 0 bases and J gave up 1 base, with 13 bases separating them. Here the CDR3 DNA reads TGCGCCAGCAGCCAAGATGGGCCTGTTCCATCTGGGGCCAACGTCCTGACTTTC. This gives the protein CASSQDGPVPSGANVLTF.

The rearrangement links TRBV9 to TRBJ1-1, with unresolved D. Per germline, CDR1 SGDLS and CDR2 YYNGEE. The CDR3 extends over 16 amino acids. Trimming removed 4 bases from V and 0 bases from J, with 16 bases in between. For the CDR3, the DNA is TGTGCCAGCAGCCCGAGTAGTGGGGTCATGAACACTGAAGCTTTCTTT. Residues: CASSPSSGVMNTEAFF.

The chain joins TRBV28 to TRBJ2-3; D call uncertain. The CDR3 has 13 amino acids. CDR1 MDHEN and CDR2 SYDVKM come from the germline V gene. The ends were cut back, 4 bases at V and 13 bases at J, with 18 bases in the middle. This CDR3 reads CASSSQNDGNKYF. The CDR3 DNA follows: TGTGCCAGCAGTTCCCAGAACGACGGAAATAAGTATTTT.

The chain uses TRBV5-1 and TRBJ2-7; 8 positions match TRBD1. Germline CDR1 reads SGHRS; CDR2 reads YFSETQ. The CDR3 sequence is 15 residues long. V was clipped by 4 bases and J by 0 bases; unmatched bases: 6. CDR3 nucleotide sequence: TGCGCCAGCAGCACGGGACAGGTTAGCTCCTACGAGCAGTACTTC. Translated, it gives CASSTGQVSSYEQYF.

Remarks on this clone: One end of the junction is discordant with germline, which a read error may explain. This chain links TRBV7-9 with TRBJ2-5; D ambiguous. Germline V CDR1 and CDR2: SEHNR, FQNEAQ (reference sequence). The CDR3 is 12 amino acids. The chain's CDR3 is CASSIAIETQYF. CDR3 DNA sequence: TGTGCCAGCAGCATAGCAATCGAGACCCAGTACTTC.

This clone was detected a few times. The rearrangement joins TRBV27 to TRBJ2-1; 14 bases line up with TRBD2. The V segment lost 2 bases and the J segment 4 bases; nucleotides outside the gene matches: 13. Germline V gene lookup returns CDR1 MNHEY and CDR2 SMNVEV (reference sequence). CDR3 length: 20 residues. The CDR3 sequence is CASSLRLPGLAGDKYNEQFF. CDR3 coding DNA: TGTGCCAGCAGTTTACGGCTCCCGGGACTAGCGGGAGACAAATACAATGAGCAGTTCTTC.

This rearrangement joins TRBV11-2 to TRBJ2-1; 7 bases match TRBD2. J lost 3 bases, V lost 1 base, and 0 bases had no gene match. Per germline, CDR1 SGHAT and CDR2 FQNNGV. The CDR3 runs to 14 residues. The CDR3 region has the DNA TGTGCCAGCAGCTTAGGGGGGGGCTACAATGAGCAGTTCTTC. This codes for CASSLGGGYNEQFF.

The chain is built from TRBV27 and TRBJ2-7, with D perhaps TRBD2 (5 bases). Germline assignment: CDR1 MNHEY and CDR2 SMNVEV (reference sequence). Trimming took off 1 base at V and 3 bases at J, with 16 bases between the two ends. CDR3 length: 16 amino acids. The CDR3 DNA follows: TGTGCCAGCAGTTTATTATCGACGGGGTCTGTCTACGAGCAGTACTTC. Protein: CASSLLSTGSVYEQYF.